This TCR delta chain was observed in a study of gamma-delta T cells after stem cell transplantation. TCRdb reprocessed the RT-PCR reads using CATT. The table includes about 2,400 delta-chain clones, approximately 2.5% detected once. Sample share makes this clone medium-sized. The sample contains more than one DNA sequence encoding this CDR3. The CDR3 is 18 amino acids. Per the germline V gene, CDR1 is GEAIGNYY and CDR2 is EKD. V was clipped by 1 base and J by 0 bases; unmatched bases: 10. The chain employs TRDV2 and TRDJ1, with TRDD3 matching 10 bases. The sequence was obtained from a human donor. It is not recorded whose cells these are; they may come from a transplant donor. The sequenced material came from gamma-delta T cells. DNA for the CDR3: TGTGCCTGTGACACGGTGACTGGGGGATCCTCGTACACCGATAAACTCATCTTT. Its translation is CACDTVTGGSSYTDKLIF.